The clone carrying this TCR beta chain was seen a few times. The antigen is undetermined. Trimming took off 3 bases at V and 3 bases at J, with 6 bases between the two ends. This CDR3 is built from 13 residues. Germline-derived CDR1 and CDR2 are DFQATT and SNEGSKA (reference sequence). TCRdb re-analysed the 5' RACE reads in MiXCR, keeping a single row per CDR3 protein. This sample has under 200,000 distinct CDR3 sequences, with 25% to 40% found just once. The record originates from a study of T-cell memory formation after mild COVID-19. Study-level findings and limits: Later expanders leaned toward CD4+, whereas clones contracting from day 15 to 85 were balanced CD4/CD8. Within pre-infection memory, some responding clones were found, suggesting cross-reactive memory joined.

The receptor was isolated from an adult woman who had mild COVID-19 (a few samples of this study predate the infection). Cell type and time point are not known. The chain combines TRBV20-1 with TRBJ1-6; D unclear. The sample taken for sequencing was PBMCs or a T cell subset sorted from them (not recorded which). CDR3 DNA sequence: TGCAGTGCTAGGTCCCTCTATAATTCACCCCTCCACTTT. Its translation: CSARSLYNSPLHF.